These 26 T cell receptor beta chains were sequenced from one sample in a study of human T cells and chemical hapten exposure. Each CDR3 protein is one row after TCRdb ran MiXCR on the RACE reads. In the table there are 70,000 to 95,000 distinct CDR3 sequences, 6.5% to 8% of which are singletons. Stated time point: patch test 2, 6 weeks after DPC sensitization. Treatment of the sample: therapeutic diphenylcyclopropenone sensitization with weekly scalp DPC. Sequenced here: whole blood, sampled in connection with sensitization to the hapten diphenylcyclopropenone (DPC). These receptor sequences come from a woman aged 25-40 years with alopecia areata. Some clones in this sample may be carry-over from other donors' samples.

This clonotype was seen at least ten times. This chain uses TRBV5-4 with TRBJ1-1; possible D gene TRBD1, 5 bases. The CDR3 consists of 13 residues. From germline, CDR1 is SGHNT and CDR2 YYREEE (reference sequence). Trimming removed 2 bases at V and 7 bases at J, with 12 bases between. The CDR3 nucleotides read TGTGCCAGCAGCTTCAATAGGGGCCTTGAAGCTTTCTTT. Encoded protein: CASSFNRGLEAFF.

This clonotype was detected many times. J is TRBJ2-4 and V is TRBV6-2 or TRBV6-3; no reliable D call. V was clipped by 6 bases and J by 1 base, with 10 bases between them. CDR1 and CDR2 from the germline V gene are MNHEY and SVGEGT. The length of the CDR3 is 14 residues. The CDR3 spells CASRQPGAKNIQYF. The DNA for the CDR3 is TGTGCCAGCAGGCAACCTGGGGCCAAAAACATTCAGTACTTC.

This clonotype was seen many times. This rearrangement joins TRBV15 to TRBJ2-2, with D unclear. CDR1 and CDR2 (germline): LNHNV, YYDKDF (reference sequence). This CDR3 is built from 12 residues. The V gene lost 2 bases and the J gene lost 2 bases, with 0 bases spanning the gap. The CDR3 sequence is CATSRNTGELFF. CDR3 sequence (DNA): TGTGCCACCAGCAGAAACACCGGGGAGCTGTTTTTT.

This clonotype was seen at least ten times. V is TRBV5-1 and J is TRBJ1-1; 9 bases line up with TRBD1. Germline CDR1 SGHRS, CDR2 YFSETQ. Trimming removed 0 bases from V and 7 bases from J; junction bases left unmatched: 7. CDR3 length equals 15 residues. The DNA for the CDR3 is TGCGCCAGCAGCTTGGGACAGGGGGTGGCGGTTGAAGCTTTCTTT. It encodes CASSLGQGVAVEAFF.

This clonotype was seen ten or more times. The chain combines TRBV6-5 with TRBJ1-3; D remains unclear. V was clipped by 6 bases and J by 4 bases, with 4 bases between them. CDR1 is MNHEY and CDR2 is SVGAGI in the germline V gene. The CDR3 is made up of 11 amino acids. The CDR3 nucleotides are TGTGCCAGCAGCCGCGGAAACACCATATATTTT. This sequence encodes CASSRGNTIYF.

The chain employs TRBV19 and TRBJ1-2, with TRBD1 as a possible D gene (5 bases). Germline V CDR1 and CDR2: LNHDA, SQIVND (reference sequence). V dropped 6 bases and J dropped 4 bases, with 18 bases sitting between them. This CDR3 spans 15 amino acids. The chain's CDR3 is CASSILAGTVYGYTF. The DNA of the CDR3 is TGTGCCAGTAGCATACTCGCCGGGACGGTCTATGGCTACACCTTC.

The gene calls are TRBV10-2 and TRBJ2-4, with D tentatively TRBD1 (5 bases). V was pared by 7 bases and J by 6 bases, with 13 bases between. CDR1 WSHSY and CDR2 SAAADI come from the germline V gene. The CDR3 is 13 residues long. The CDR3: CASTQGLLNIQYF. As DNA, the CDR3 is TGCGCCAGCACGCAGGGCCTACTAAACATTCAGTACTTC.

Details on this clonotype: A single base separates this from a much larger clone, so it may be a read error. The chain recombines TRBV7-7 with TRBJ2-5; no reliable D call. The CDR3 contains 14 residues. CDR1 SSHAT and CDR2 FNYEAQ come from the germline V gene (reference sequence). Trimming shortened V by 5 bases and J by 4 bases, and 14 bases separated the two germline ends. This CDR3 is CASSRSAGRETQYF. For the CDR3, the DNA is TGTGCCAGCAGCCGCTCGGCTGGCCGAGAGACCCAGTACTTC.

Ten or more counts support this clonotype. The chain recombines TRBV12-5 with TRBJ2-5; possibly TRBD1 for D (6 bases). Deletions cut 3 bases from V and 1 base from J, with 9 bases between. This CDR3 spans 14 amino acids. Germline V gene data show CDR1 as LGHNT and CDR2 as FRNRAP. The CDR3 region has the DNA TGTGCTAGTGGTTTAAGGACAGTCCAAGAGACCCAGTACTTC. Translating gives CASGLRTVQETQYF.

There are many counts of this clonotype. The CDR3 sequence: CASSQDLSDREAFF. CDR3 in DNA: TGTGCCAGCAGCCAAGACCTATCAGACCGAGAAGCTTTCTTT. J is TRBJ1-1 and V is TRBV4-2, with D unclear. V gave up 0 bases and J gave up 8 bases, with 13 bases separating them. The germline V gene has CDR1 LGHNA and CDR2 YNFKEQ. The CDR3 runs to 14 residues.

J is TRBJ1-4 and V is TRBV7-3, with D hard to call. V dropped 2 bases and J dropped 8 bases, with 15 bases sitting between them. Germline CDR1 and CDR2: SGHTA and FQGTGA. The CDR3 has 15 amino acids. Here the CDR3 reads CASSLRGYGGEKLFF. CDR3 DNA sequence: TGTGCCAGCAGCTTACGGGGATATGGCGGCGAAAAACTGTTTTTT.

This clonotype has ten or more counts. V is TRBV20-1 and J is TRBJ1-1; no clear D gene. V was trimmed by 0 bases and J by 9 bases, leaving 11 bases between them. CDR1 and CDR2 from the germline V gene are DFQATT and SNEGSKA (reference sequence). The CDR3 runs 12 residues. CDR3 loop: CSARDLPPQAFF. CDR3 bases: TGCAGTGCTAGAGATCTTCCCCCCCAAGCTTTCTTT.

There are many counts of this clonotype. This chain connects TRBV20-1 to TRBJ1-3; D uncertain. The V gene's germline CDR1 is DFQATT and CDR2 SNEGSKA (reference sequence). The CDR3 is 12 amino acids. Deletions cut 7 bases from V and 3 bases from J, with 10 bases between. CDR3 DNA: TGCAGTGTCATTGGAAATGGAAACACCATATATTTT. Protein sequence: CSVIGNGNTIYF.

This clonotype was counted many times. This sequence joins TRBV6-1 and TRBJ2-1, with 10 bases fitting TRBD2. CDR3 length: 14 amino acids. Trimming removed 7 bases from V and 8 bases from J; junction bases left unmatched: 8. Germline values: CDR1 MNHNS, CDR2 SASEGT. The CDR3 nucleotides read TGTGCCAGCATCAGCGGGGGGGCCGGGGATGAGCAGTTCTTC. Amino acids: CASISGGAGDEQFF.

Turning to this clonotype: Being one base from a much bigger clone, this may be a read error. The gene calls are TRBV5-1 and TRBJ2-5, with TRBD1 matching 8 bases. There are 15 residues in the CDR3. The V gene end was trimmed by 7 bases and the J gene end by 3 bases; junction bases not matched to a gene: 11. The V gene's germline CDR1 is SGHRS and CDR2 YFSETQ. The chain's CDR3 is CASRSFGQGEETQYF. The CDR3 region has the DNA TGCGCCAGCCGGAGCTTTGGACAGGGAGAAGAGACCCAGTACTTC.

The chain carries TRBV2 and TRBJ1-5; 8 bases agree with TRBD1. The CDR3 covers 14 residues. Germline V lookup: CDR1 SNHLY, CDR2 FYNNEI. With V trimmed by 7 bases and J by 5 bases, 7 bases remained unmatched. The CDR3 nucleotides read TGTGCCAGCACGGGGACAGGAGGGTATCAGCCCCAGCATTTT. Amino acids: CASTGTGGYQPQHF.

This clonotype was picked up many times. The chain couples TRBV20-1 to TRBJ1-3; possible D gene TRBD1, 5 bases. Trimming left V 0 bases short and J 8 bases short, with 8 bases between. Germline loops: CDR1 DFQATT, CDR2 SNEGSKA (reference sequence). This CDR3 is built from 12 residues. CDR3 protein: CSARDQGDTIYF. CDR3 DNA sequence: TGCAGTGCTAGAGATCAGGGTGACACCATATATTTT.

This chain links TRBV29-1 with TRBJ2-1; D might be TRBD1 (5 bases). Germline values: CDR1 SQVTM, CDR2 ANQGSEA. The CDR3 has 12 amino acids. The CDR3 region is CGSQGQGGSWFF. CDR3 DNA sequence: TGCGGATCACAAGGGCAGGGTGGCTCGTGGTTCTTC.

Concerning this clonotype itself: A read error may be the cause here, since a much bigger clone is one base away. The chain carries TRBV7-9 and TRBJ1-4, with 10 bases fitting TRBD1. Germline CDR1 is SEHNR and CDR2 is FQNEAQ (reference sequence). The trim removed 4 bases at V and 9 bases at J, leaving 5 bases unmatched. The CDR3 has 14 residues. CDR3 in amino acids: CASSSGTGVKKLFF. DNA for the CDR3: TGTGCCAGCAGCTCCGGGACAGGGGTCAAAAAACTGTTTTTT. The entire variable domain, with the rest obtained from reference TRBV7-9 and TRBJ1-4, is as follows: DTGVSQNPRHKITKRGQNVTFRCDPISEHNRLYWYRQTLGQGPEFLTYFQNEAQLEKSRLLSDRFSAERPKGSFSTLEIQRTEQGDSAMYLCASSSGTGVKKLFFGSGTQLSVL.

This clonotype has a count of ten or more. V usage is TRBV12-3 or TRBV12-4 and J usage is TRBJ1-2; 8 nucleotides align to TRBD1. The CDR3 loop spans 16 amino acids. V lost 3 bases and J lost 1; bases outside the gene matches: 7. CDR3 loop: CASSFNRGKNNYGYTF. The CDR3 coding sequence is TGTGCCAGCAGTTTCAACAGGGGGAAAAATAACTATGGCTACACCTTC.

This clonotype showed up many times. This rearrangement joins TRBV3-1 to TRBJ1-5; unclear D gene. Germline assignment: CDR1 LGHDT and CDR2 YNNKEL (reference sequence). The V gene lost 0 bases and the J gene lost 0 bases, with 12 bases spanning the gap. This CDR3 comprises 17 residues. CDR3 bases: TGTGCCAGCAGCCAAGATGACGGAGAGTATAGCAATCAGCCCCAGCATTTT. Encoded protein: CASSQDDGEYSNQPQHF.

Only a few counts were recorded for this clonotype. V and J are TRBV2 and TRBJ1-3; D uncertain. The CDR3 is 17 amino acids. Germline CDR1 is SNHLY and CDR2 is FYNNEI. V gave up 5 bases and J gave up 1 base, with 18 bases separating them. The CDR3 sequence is CASSSATRVLSGNTIYF. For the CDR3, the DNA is TGTGCCAGCAGTTCAGCTACGAGGGTTTTATCTGGAAACACCATATATTTT.

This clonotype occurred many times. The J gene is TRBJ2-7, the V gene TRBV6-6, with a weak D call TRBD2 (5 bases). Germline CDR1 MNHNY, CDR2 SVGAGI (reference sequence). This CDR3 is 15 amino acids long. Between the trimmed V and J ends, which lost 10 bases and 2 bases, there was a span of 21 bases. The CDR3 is CATLNRETTTYEQYF. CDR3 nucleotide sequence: TGTGCCACCTTGAATCGGGAAACCACCACCTACGAGCAGTACTTC.

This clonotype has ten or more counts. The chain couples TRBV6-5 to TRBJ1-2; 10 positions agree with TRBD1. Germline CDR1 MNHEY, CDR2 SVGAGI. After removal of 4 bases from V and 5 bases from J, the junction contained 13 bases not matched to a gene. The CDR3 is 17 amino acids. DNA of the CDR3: TGTGCCAGCAGTTCCTTCCCCAGGACAGGGGGAGGGTATGGCTACACCTTC. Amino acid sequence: CASSSFPRTGGGYGYTF.

This CDR3 is CAISESRSTNTDTQYF. Here the CDR3 DNA reads TGTGCCATCAGTGAGTCTCGTTCTACGAACACAGATACGCAGTATTTT. V usage is TRBV10-3 and J usage is TRBJ2-3; D not resolved. The CDR3 covers 16 residues. Looked up from germline, CDR1 is ENHRY and CDR2 is SYGVKD. The V end lost 0 bases, the J end lost 2 bases, and 12 bases lay between the germline ends.

CDR3 bases: TGTGCCTGGAGTGCAAAGGTCCTCACTGAAGCTTTCTTT. It encodes CAWSAKVLTEAFF. The chain uses TRBV30 and TRBJ1-1; D remains unclear. The V gene's germline CDR1 is GTSNPN and CDR2 SVGIG (reference sequence). V lost 1 base, J lost 4 bases, and 10 bases lay in between. This CDR3 comprises 13 residues. Full variable domain (missing parts from reference TRBV30 and TRBJ1-1): SQTIHQWPATLVQPVGSPLSLECTVEGTSNPNLYWYRQAAGRGLQLLFYSVGIGQISSEVPQNLSASRPQDRQFILSSKKLLLSDSGFYLCAWSAKVLTEAFFGQGTRLTVV.